The present entry profiles one TCR beta chain with its context. Germline V gene data show CDR1 as SNHLY and CDR2 as FYNNEI. The CDR3 is made up of 11 amino acids. V lost 10 bases and J 3 bases, leaving 9 bases between the germline ends. In the original analysis: Estimates of nucleated cell counts were drawn from the amplification of reference gene primers. Produced via immunoSEQ multiplex PCR; TCRdb's table is partial and in-frame only. The DNA was the basis for D and trimming; V, J and clone size are from that table. The sample yields around 220,000 clones, 82% seen once. These data belong to a study of blood T cell repertoires in COVID-19. Looking at the study overall: PBMCs, B-cell-depleted T cells, or T cells were the source of the cDNA or gDNA that made up the material.

The Seattle patients, enrolled during active infection, were followed longitudinally. The sequenced sample was peripheral blood. The sequence derives from a woman aged 80 or over with COVID-19, enrolled during active disease. The V and J genes are TRBV2 and TRBJ1-1, with D unclear. CDR3 bases: TGTGCCACCTCCGGGTACACTGAAGCTTTCTTT. Residues: CATSGYTEAFF.